This T cell receptor (beta chain) stems from a study of monozygotic twins with inflammatory bowel disease. Findings and limits, study-wide: IBD patients, compared with healthy twins, shared fewer clonotypes with others (especially with disease activity).

For this clonotype: Its antigen is not identified.

Each donor supplied more than 2 ml of blood. TCRdb re-called the 5' RACE reads; every CDR3 protein appears as one record, without DNA. The sample holds nearly 450,000 distinct CDR3 sequences. This CDR3 has 13 amino acids. Germline lookup yields CDR1 SGHRS and CDR2 YFSETQ. This clonotype originated in a human donor with ulcerative colitis or Crohn's disease, or a healthy co-twin of an affected twin (not recorded which). The rearrangement joins TRBV5-1 to TRBJ1-2. The sequenced sample consisted of blood. The CDR3 loop is CASSLGQGGSYTF.